A selection of T cell receptor beta chains follows, all from one sample in a study of Graves' ophthalmopathy and Graves' hyperthyroidism. TCRdb used MiXCR to reprocess the multiplex PCR reads, holding one entry per CDR3 protein. This repertoire shows around 600,000 distinct CDR3 sequences, approximately 39% found once; its top ten account for about 3.3%. Sequencing was performed on peripheral blood. These receptors all come from an adult man with Graves' ophthalmopathy. The CDR3 runs from the conserved cysteine through the conserved F or W. D genes are given only for firm matches. Clone size is shown for a subset of rows, as once, few, many or a class of expanded clone.

J: TRBJ1-2
size: few
D: TRBD1
V: TRBV19
DNA: TGTGCCAGTACCCCACCCGGGACAGGGGGCGATGGCTACACCTTC
CDR3: CASTPPGTGGDGYTF

J: TRBJ1-2
size: many
D: .
V: TRBV7-9
DNA: TGTGCCAGCAGCTTAACGTCTGTAAATGGCTACACCTTC
CDR3: CASSLTSVNGYTF

J: TRBJ2-5
size: .
D: .
V: TRBV7-6
DNA: TGTGCCAGCAGCCAACTCTACAGGGAGACCCAGTACTTC
CDR3: CASSQLYRETQYF

J: TRBJ1-5
size: many
D: .
V: TRBV12-3/TRBV12-4
DNA: TGTGCCAGCAGCCGAGGACAGAATCAGCCCCAGCATTTT
CDR3: CASSRGQNQPQHF

J: TRBJ2-5
size: .
D: TRBD2
V: TRBV10-3
DNA: TGTGCCATCAGTGAGTCGGGGGAGGGGCAGACCCAGTACTTC
CDR3: CAISESGEGQTQYF

J: TRBJ2-5
size: .
D: .
V: TRBV2
DNA: TGTGCCAGCGGAACAGGGAGGTTAGAGACCCAGTACTTC
CDR3: CASGTGRLETQYF

J: TRBJ1-2
size: many
D: TRBD1
V: TRBV9
DNA: TGTGCCAGCAGCGCCTGGGACAGGGCGGATGGCTACACCTTC
CDR3: CASSAWDRADGYTF

J: TRBJ1-4
size: many
D: TRBD1
V: TRBV5-1
DNA: TGCGCCAGCAGTCAGACAGGGGAGGGCGAAAAACTGTTTTTT
CDR3: CASSQTGEGEKLFF

J: TRBJ2-7
size: once
D: .
V: TRBV24-1
DNA: TGTGCCACCTCTGGTTCCTACAATGAGCAGCTCTTC
CDR3: CATSGSYNEQLF

J: TRBJ2-2
size: .
D: TRBD1
V: TRBV7-7
DNA: TGTGCTAGCAGCTTACCGGGACAGGGAGGGGAGCTGTTTTTT
CDR3: CASSLPGQGGELFF

J: TRBJ2-7
size: few
D: TRBD2
V: TRBV7-9
DNA: TGTGCCAGCAGTTTGGCCCGGGGGGATCGCTACGAGCAGTACTTC
CDR3: CASSLARGDRYEQYF

J: TRBJ2-7
size: .
D: TRBD1
V: TRBV11-1
DNA: TGTGCCAGCAGCCAGACAGGGGACCTACCCTACGAGCAGTACTTC
CDR3: CASSQTGDLPYEQYF

J: TRBJ2-7
size: few
D: .
V: TRBV10-3
DNA: TGTGCCAGCAGCAAACTAGGTCTGAGGGGAAGCTCCTACGAGCAGTACTTC
CDR3: CASSKLGLRGSSYEQYF

J: TRBJ2-5
size: once
D: .
V: TRBV7-2
DNA: TGTGCCAGCAGCACAGGGGGGGGGGCGGAGACCCAGTACTTC
CDR3: CASSTGGGAETQYF

J: TRBJ1-5
size: few
D: .
V: TRBV30
DNA: TGTGCCTGGGCCGGGACCGAGCATCAGCCCCAGCATTTT
CDR3: CAWAGTEHQPQHF

J: TRBJ2-7
size: .
D: .
V: TRBV10-3
DNA: TGTGCCATCAGTGATGAGGGTCGTCCTCACGAGCAGTACTTC
CDR3: CAISDEGRPHEQYF

J: TRBJ1-5
size: many
D: .
V: TRBV29-1
DNA: TGCAGCGTTGGGGATAGCAATCAGCCCCAGCATTTT
CDR3: CSVGDSNQPQHF

J: TRBJ2-4
size: .
D: TRBD1
V: TRBV7-8
DNA: TGTGCCAGCAGACAAGGGACAGGGCAAAACATTCAGTACTTC
CDR3: CASRQGTGQNIQYF

J: TRBJ2-7
size: many
D: .
V: TRBV7-9
DNA: TGTGCCAGCAGCCGCGGGAAATCCTACGAGCAGTACTTC
CDR3: CASSRGKSYEQYF

J: TRBJ1-3
size: few
D: .
V: TRBV7-7
DNA: TGTGCCAGCAGTGCACCGGGACAAGACTCTGGAAACACCATATATTTT
CDR3: CASSAPGQDSGNTIYF

J: TRBJ2-7
size: few
D: TRBD2
V: TRBV7-2
DNA: TGTGCCAGCAGCCAAGAAGCCAGCGGGGGAGCCTACGAGCAGTACTTC
CDR3: CASSQEASGGAYEQYF

J: TRBJ1-1
size: many
D: .
V: TRBV7-2
DNA: TGTGCCAGCAACGGTGCTATAGGCACTGAAGCTTTCTTT
CDR3: CASNGAIGTEAFF

J: TRBJ2-5
size: few
D: TRBD1
V: TRBV6-1
DNA: TGTGCCAGCTTTGACAGGGTCGGTAGCCATCGGGAGACCCAGTACTTC
CDR3: CASFDRVGSHRETQYF

J: TRBJ1-2
size: .
D: TRBD1
V: TRBV12-3/TRBV12-4
DNA: TGTGCCAGCAGCCAACAGGGGGCTGGTGGTGGCTACACCTTC
CDR3: CASSQQGAGGGYTF

J: TRBJ2-7
size: .
D: .
V: TRBV6-6
DNA: TGTGCCAGCAGTTACTCGAGGGTAGGTTCGTACGAGCAGTACTTC
CDR3: CASSYSRVGSYEQYF

J: TRBJ1-2
size: .
D: .
V: TRBV29-1
DNA: TGCAGCGTTGATGGTAGGACTACCGACTATGGCTACACCTTC
CDR3: CSVDGRTTDYGYTF

J: TRBJ1-2
size: many
D: .
V: TRBV4-3
DNA: TGCGCCAGCAGCCAAGACAGCTATGGCTACACCTTC
CDR3: CASSQDSYGYTF

J: TRBJ1-2
size: many
D: .
V: TRBV14
DNA: TGTGCCAGCAGCCAAGGATCCCTGGGCCCGACCTATGGCTACACCTTC
CDR3: CASSQGSLGPTYGYTF

J: TRBJ2-5
size: few
D: TRBD2
V: TRBV27
DNA: TGTGCCAGCAGTTTAGGGACTAGCTCGGAGACCCAGTACTTC
CDR3: CASSLGTSSETQYF

J: TRBJ2-7
size: many
D: .
V: TRBV5-1
DNA: TGCGCCAGCCGGGCGTTCGGCGCCTACGAGCAGTACTTC
CDR3: CASRAFGAYEQYF

J: TRBJ2-7
size: .
D: .
V: TRBV6-6
DNA: TGTGCCAGCAGTTACACCTCCACGAGCTCCTACGAGCAGTACTTC
CDR3: CASSYTSTSSYEQYF

J: TRBJ2-6
size: once
D: .
V: TRBV4-1
DNA: TGCGCCAGCAGCTTAGAGGCCTTCTCTGGGGCCAACGTCCTGACTTTC
CDR3: CASSLEAFSGANVLTF

J: TRBJ2-7
size: many
D: .
V: TRBV2
DNA: TGTGCCAGCAGTACCCCGGGTAGGGGGGGCTACGAGCAGTACTTC
CDR3: CASSTPGRGGYEQYF

J: TRBJ1-3
size: once
D: .
V: TRBV29-1
DNA: TGCAGCGTTGAAGATAGGATGGGGTCCGGAAACACCATATATTTT
CDR3: CSVEDRMGSGNTIYF

J: TRBJ2-7
size: once
D: TRBD2
V: TRBV7-3
DNA: TGTGCCAGCAGCTTGGGACTAGCGGACCTCAGAGAGCAGTACTTC
CDR3: CASSLGLADLREQYF

J: TRBJ2-3
size: .
D: .
V: TRBV7-2
DNA: TGTGCCAGCAGCCAAGTGGCCAGCCAGCCCCAGTATTTT
CDR3: CASSQVASQPQYF

J: TRBJ2-2
size: .
D: TRBD2
V: TRBV12-3/TRBV12-4
DNA: TGTGCCAGCAGCCCGATGACTAGCGGGACATCCGGGGAGCTGTTTTTT
CDR3: CASSPMTSGTSGELFF

J: TRBJ1-1
size: .
D: .
V: TRBV6-1
DNA: TGTGCCAGCAGTGAATCGGGCGGGCGGGCGGACACTGAAGCTTTCTTT
CDR3: CASSESGGRADTEAFF

J: TRBJ2-6
size: few
D: .
V: TRBV7-6
DNA: TGTGCCATCCTAGAGTACTCTGGGGCCAACGTCCTGACTTTC
CDR3: CAILEYSGANVLTF

J: TRBJ1-2
size: many
D: TRBD1
V: TRBV24-1
DNA: TGTGCCACCAGTGAAACCGGGACAGGGAACTATGGCTACACCTTC
CDR3: CATSETGTGNYGYTF

J: TRBJ2-6
size: .
D: .
V: TRBV19
DNA: TGTGCCAGTAGGGATGGCTCGATGGGGGCCAACGCCCTGACTTTC
CDR3: CASRDGSMGANALTF

J: TRBJ2-7
size: many
D: .
V: TRBV12-3/TRBV12-4
DNA: TGTGCCAGCAGTCCTCGTGAGGACTACGAGCAGTACTTC
CDR3: CASSPREDYEQYF

J: TRBJ2-6
size: .
D: TRBD1
V: TRBV4-3
DNA: TGCGCCAGCAGCCAAAAGACAGGGGCTGGGGCCAACGTCCTGACTTTC
CDR3: CASSQKTGAGANVLTF